This T cell receptor (beta chain) was recorded in a study of T-cell memory formation after mild COVID-19. 5'RACE with constant-segment primers built TCRalpha and TCRbeta cDNA libraries with UMIs. MiXCR was run by TCRdb on the 5' RACE reads, yielding one entry per CDR3 protein. The table records about 320,000 distinct CDR3 sequences, 14% of them present only once. This clonotype has more than one count but fewer than ten. This receptor was obtained from a man aged 18 to 29 who had mild COVID-19 (a few samples of this study predate the infection). Cell type and time point are not known. Sequences were obtained from PBMCs or a T cell subset sorted from them (not recorded which).

CDR3 DNA: TGCAGCGTTGCCCCGCAGACTAGCACAGATACGCAGTATTTT. It translates to CSVAPQTSTDTQYF. The gene calls are TRBV29-1 and TRBJ2-3; the D is unclear. This CDR3 is built from 14 residues. Germline CDR1 SQVTM, CDR2 ANQGSEA. V dropped 4 bases and J dropped 0 bases, with 11 bases sitting between them.